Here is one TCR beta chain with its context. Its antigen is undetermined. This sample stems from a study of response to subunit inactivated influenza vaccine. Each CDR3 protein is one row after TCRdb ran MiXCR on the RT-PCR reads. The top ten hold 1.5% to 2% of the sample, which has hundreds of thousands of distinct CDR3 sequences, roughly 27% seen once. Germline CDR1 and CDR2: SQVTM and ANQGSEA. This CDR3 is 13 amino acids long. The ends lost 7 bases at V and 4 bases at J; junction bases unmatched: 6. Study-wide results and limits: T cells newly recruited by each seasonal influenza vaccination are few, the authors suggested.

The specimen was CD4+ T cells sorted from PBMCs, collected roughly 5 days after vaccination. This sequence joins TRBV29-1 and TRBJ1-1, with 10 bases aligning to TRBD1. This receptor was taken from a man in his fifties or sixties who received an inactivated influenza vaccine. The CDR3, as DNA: TGCAGCGCGGGACAGGGGACGAGCACTGAAGCTTTCTTT. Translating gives CSAGQGTSTEAFF.